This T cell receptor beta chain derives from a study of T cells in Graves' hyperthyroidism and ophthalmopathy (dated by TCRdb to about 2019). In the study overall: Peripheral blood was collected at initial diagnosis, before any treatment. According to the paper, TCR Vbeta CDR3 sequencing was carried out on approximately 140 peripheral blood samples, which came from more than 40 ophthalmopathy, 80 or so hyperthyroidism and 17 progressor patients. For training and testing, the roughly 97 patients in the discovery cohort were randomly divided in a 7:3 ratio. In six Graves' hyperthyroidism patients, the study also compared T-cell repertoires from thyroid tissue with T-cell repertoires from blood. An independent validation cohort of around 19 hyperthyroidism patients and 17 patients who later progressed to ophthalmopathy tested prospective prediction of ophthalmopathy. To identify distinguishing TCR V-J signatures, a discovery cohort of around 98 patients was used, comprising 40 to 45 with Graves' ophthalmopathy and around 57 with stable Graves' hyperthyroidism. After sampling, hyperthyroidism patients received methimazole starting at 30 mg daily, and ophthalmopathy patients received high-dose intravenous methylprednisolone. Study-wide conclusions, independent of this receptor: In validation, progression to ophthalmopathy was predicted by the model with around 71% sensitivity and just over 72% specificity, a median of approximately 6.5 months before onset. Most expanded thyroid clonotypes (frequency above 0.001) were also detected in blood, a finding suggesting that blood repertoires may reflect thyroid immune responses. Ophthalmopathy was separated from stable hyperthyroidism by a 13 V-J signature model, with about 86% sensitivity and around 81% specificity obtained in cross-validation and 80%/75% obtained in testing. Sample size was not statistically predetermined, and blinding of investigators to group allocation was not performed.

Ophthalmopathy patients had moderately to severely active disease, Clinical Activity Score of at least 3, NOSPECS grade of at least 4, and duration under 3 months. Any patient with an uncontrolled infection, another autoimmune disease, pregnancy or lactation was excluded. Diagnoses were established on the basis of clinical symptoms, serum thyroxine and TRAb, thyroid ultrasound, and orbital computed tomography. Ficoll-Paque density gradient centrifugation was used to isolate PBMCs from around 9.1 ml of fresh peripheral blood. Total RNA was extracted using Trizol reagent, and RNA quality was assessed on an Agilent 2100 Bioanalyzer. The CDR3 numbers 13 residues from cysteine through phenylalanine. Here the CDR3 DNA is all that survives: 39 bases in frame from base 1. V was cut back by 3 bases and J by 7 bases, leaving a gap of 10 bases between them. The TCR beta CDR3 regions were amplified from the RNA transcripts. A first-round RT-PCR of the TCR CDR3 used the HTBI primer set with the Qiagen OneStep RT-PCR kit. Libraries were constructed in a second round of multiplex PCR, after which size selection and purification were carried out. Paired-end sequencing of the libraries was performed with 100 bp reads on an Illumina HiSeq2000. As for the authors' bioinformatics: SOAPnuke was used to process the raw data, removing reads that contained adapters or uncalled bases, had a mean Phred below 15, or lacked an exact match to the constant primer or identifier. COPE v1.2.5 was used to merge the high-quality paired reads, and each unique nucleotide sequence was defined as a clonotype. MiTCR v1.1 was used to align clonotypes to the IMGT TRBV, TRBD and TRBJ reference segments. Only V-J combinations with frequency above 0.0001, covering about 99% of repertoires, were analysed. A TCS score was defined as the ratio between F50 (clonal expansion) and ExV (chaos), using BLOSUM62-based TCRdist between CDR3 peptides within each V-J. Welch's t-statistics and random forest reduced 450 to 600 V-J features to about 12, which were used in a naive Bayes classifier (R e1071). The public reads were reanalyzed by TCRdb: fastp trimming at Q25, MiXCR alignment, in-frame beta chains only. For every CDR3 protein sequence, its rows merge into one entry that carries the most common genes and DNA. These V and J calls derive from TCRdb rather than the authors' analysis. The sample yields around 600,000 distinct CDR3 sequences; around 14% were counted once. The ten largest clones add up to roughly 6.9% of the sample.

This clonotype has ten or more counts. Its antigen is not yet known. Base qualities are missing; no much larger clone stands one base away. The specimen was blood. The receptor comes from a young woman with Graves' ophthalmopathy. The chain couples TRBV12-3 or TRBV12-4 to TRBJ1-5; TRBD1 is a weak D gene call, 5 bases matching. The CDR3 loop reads CASSLERGQPQHF. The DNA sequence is TGTGCCAGCAGTTTGGAAAGGGGCCAGCCCCAGCATTTT.